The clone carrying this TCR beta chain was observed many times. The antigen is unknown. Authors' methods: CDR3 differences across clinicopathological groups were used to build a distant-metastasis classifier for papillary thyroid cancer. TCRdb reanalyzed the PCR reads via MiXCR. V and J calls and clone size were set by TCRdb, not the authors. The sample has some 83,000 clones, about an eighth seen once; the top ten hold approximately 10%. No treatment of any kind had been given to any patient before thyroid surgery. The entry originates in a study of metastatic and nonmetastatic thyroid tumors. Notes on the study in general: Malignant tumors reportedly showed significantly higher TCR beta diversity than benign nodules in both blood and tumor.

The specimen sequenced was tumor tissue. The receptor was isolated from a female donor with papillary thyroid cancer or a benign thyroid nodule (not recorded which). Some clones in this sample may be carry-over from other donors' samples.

The CDR3 loop is CASILRGLGTEAFF. CDR3 nucleotide sequence: TGTGCCAGCATTCTAAGGGGGTTGGGCACTGAAGCTTTCTTT. The rearrangement links TRBV6-1 to TRBJ1-1; possible D gene TRBD1, 6 bases. V dropped 7 bases and J dropped 4 bases, with 16 bases sitting between them. CDR3 length: 14 amino acids. Germline lookup yields CDR1 MNHNS and CDR2 SASEGT.